This T cell receptor (beta chain) was identified in a study of blood T cell repertoires in COVID-19. As for the study in general: The United States, Italy and Spain supplied acute and convalescent COVID-19 samples. In each case, the material was cDNA or gDNA derived from T cells, B-cell-depleted T cells, or PBMCs.

The Seattle patients, enrolled during active infection, were followed longitudinally. This CDR3 spans 16 amino acids. Trimming at V came to 2 bases and at J to 3 bases, leaving 5 bases not matched to a gene. From germline, CDR1 is KGHSH and CDR2 LQKENI. Authors' processing steps: Reference gene primer amplification gave nucleated cell count estimates. The repertoire was sequenced with immunoSEQ multiplex PCR; TCRdb's copy has only in-frame clones and lacks some. V and J calls and clone size are given by that table; D and trimming were obtained from the DNA. The sample lists under 200,000 clones, 70% to 90% occurring once.

V usage is TRBV18 and J usage is TRBJ2-7; 12 bases are a match to TRBD2. Sequencing was done on a sample of peripheral blood. This clonotype was obtained from a woman in her fifties or sixties with COVID-19, enrolled during active disease. CDR3 sequence: CASSPVGLAGLYEQYF. CDR3 in DNA: TGTGCCAGCTCACCAGTAGGACTAGCGGGACTCTACGAGCAGTACTTC.